This TCR beta chain stems from a study of a mutant IDH1 vaccine in newly diagnosed glioma. Study overall: Vaccine administration was initiated 4-6 weeks following radiotherapy alone, or with temozolomide cycles.

Points from the study as a whole: Seemingly, pseudoprogression had no relation to changes in the top peripheral T cell clonotypes.

Per the germline V gene, CDR1 is SGHTA and CDR2 is FQGNSA. The CDR3 loop spans 15 amino acids. Trimming removed 8 bases from V and 1 base from J; junction bases left unmatched: 5. As to time point: week 47, end of study. The vaccine gave 300 ug of a 20-mer mutant IDH1 peptide subcutaneously per dose. Profiling relied on immunoSEQ multiplex PCR, and the TCRdb table lists in-frame clones only, not all of them. The sample has almost 95,000 clones, over 85% seen once; the top ten hold approximately 0.8%. Note on this clone: What it binds is unknown.

The sequence was collected from a woman in her fifties or sixties with glioma. This chain uses TRBV7-2 with TRBJ2-3, with TRBD2 matching 11 bases. The starting material was PBMCs, obtained from a glioma patient whose treatment included an IDH1 peptide vaccine. The chain's CDR3 is CASLSGRAGTDTQYF. In nucleotides, the CDR3 is TGTGCCAGCCTTAGCGGGAGGGCGGGCACAGATACGCAGTATTTT.